Presented here are 7 T cell receptor beta chains from one specimen sequenced in a study of metastatic and nonmetastatic thyroid tumors. No patient had received any treatment before thyroid surgery. TCRdb redid the clone calls on the PCR reads using MiXCR. The sample includes about 25,000 clones, approximately 20% seen only once; the top ten take under 9%. The sequencing sample was made of blood. The source is a female donor with papillary thyroid cancer or a benign thyroid nodule (not recorded which). Some clones in this sample may be carry-over from other donors' samples.

In this sample, this clone turned up many times. This could be a read error, since a much larger clone is one nucleotide away. The sample carries other DNA sequences with the same CDR3. The chain joins TRBV28 to TRBJ1-1; D might be TRBD1 (5 bases). The CDR3 length is 12 residues. CDR1 is MDHEN and CDR2 is SYDVKM in the germline V gene. CDR3 loop: CASGQGRTEAFF. The CDR3 DNA sequence: TGCGCCAGCGGGCAGGGTAGGACTGAAGCTTTCTTT.

In its sample, this clone was seen many times. CDR3 residues: CASSRGTAGNTIYF. The CDR3 nucleotides are TGCGCCAGCAGCCGGGGGACAGCTGGAAACACCATATATTTT. V is TRBV5-1 and J is TRBJ1-3, with TRBD1 matching over 7 bases. CDR1 SGHRS and CDR2 YFSETQ come from the germline V gene. V lost 4 bases, J lost 2 bases, and 3 bases stayed unmatched. CDR3 size: 14 residues.

This clone was seen ten or more times. V usage is TRBV20-1 and J usage is TRBJ2-6; 10 bases line up with TRBD1. The CDR3 is 16 residues long. Per germline, CDR1 DFQATT and CDR2 SNEGSKA (reference sequence). V dropped 4 bases and J dropped 3; count of bases not matched to a gene: 6. Written as DNA, the CDR3 is TGCAGTGCTACTCTGGACAGGGGGAATGGGGCCAACGTCCTGACTTTC. Its protein is CSATLDRGNGANVLTF.

The chain links TRBV9 to TRBJ1-2; D perhaps matches TRBD1 (6 bases). CDR1 is SGDLS, CDR2 YYNGEE, per germline. The CDR3 spans 14 residues. The CDR3 spells CDCSVGRTDYGYTF. The CDR3 DNA follows: TGTGACTGCAGCGTAGGTAGGACAGACTATGGCTACACCTTC.

With regard to this clone: Germline is not matched at one junction end, which may reflect a read error. This chain uses TRBV10-3 with TRBJ1-3; D might be TRBD1 (5 bases). CDR1 and CDR2 (germline): ENHRY, SYGVKD. The CDR3 is 15 residues long. CDR3 residues: CAISESEGSGNTIYF. In DNA form, the CDR3 reads TGTGCCATCAGCGAGTCGGAGGGGTCTGGAAACACCATATATTTT.

This clone was seen repeatedly, ten times or more. The chain joins TRBV20-1 to TRBJ2-2; 7 nucleotides line up with TRBD1. V dropped 5 bases and J dropped 0; count of bases not matched to a gene: 6. CDR1 is DFQATT, CDR2 SNEGSKA, per germline (reference sequence). The CDR3 is 15 amino acids. In DNA, the CDR3 is TGCAGTGCTCCCAGACAGGGCTCGAACACCGGGGAGCTGTTTTTT. Translation gives CSAPRQGSNTGELFF.

Ten or more counts support this clone. V usage is TRBV7-9 and J usage is TRBJ2-1; 9 bases align to TRBD2. V was pared by 3 bases and J by 9 bases, with 9 bases of the junction left unmatched. CDR3 length equals 15 residues. Looked up from germline, CDR1 is SEHNR and CDR2 is FQNEAQ (reference sequence). CDR3 sequence: CASSFTAGGPSEQFF. CDR3 bases: TGTGCCAGCAGCTTTACGGCGGGAGGGCCTAGTGAGCAGTTCTTC.